Listed below are T cell receptor beta chains from one sample, sequenced in a study of blood T cells in healthy people across ages. TCRdb re-derived calls from the 5' RACE reads in MiXCR, one entry per CDR3 protein. The table lists around 850,000 distinct CDR3 sequences, 35% to 40% of them singletons. Specimen: blood. The receptor set was obtained from a man younger than 35 in good health. The CDR3 runs from the conserved cysteine through the conserved F or W. A D gene is named only where the DNA matches it firmly. Some rows mark clone size as missing; the rest say once, few, many or name a class of expanded clone.

>few|TRBV20-1|NA|TRBJ1-2
CSARDGGVYGYTF
TGCAGTGCTAGAGATGGGGGAGTTTATGGCTACACCTTC
>NA|TRBV6-5|TRBD1|TRBJ1-2
CASWRTGDTNYGYTF
TGTGCCAGCTGGCGGACAGGTGACACCAACTATGGCTACACCTTC
>NA|TRBV25-1|NA|TRBJ2-5
CASSDPRAGMGLTQYF
TGTGCCAGCAGTGACCCCAGAGCGGGCATGGGACTGACCCAGTACTTC
>NA|TRBV20-1|NA|TRBJ1-4
CSARDWGRMAEKLFF
TGCAGTGCTAGAGATTGGGGCAGGATGGCCGAAAAACTGTTTTTT
>NA|TRBV2|NA|TRBJ1-4
CASLGAGQEKLFF
TGTGCCAGCCTGGGGGCCGGGCAGGAAAAACTGTTTTTT
>once|TRBV4-2|NA|TRBJ1-1
CASSQIKRGTEAFF
TGTGCCAGCAGCCAAATTAAGAGGGGTACTGAAGCTTTCTTT
>many|TRBV6-2/TRBV6-3|NA|TRBJ1-5
CASSYRNQPQHF
TGTGCCAGCAGTTACAGGAATCAGCCCCAGCATTTT
>NA|TRBV5-5|TRBD1|TRBJ2-3
CASSSSDRGIWGTQYF
TGTGCCAGCAGCTCCTCCGACAGGGGGATCTGGGGTACGCAGTATTTT
>few|TRBV12-3/TRBV12-4|NA|TRBJ2-5
CASTLGGQFDETQYF
TGTGCCAGTACTTTGGGGGGGCAGTTTGATGAGACCCAGTACTTC
>NA|TRBV2|TRBD1|TRBJ2-5
CASSVGPAGGKETQYF
TGTGCCAGCAGTGTGGGACCCGCAGGGGGCAAAGAGACCCAGTACTTC
>once|TRBV7-6|TRBD1|TRBJ2-7
CASSSGTGLTYEQYF
TGTGCCAGCAGCTCTGGGACAGGTCTTACTTACGAGCAGTACTTC
>NA|TRBV3-1|NA|TRBJ2-2
CASSPRHFSTGELFF
TGTGCCAGCAGCCCCAGACATTTTTCCACCGGGGAGCTGTTTTTT
>many|TRBV7-2|TRBD1|TRBJ1-1
CASSWGQGSTEAFF
TGTGCCAGCAGCTGGGGACAGGGGAGCACTGAAGCTTTCTTT
>NA|TRBV5-1|NA|TRBJ2-3
CASSSGGYTETQYF
TGCGCCAGCAGCTCAGGGGGGTACACAGAGACGCAGTATTTT
>NA|TRBV12-3/TRBV12-4|NA|TRBJ2-5
CASSDLGQRQETQYF
TGTGCCAGCAGTGATCTAGGACAGAGACAAGAGACCCAGTACTTC